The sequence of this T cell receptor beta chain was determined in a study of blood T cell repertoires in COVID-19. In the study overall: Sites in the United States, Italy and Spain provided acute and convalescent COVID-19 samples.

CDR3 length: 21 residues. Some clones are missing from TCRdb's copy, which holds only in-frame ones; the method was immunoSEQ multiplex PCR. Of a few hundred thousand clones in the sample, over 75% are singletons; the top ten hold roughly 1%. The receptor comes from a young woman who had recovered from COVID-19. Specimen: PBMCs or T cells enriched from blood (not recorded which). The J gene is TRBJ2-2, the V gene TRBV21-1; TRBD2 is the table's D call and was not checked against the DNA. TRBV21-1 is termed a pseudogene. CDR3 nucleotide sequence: TGTGCCAGCAGCAAACCTCTAGGTTTTATACGCCAGCCTGACCACACCGGGGAGCTGTTTTTT. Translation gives CASSKPLGFIRQPDHTGELFF.